The 22 T cell receptor beta chains below were found in one sample sequenced in a study of patients and donors after allogeneic stem cell transplantation. Using its own MiXCR run on the RT-PCR reads, TCRdb lists one record per CDR3 protein. Among roughly 8,800 distinct CDR3 sequences listed, roughly 4% were seen once. The sample taken for sequencing was blood, either unsorted or a sorted T cell fraction (not recorded which). The receptors shown here come from a human donor who was either an allogeneic HSCT recipient or a stem cell or donor lymphocyte infusion donor (not recorded which). It is not recorded whose cells these are; they may come from a transplant donor.

On this clonotype itself: This may come from a read error, since a much larger clone is one base off. A read error is likely, as this CDR3 ends without the conserved phenylalanine or tryptophan. The CDR3 DNA is TGTGCCAGCAGCGCCATGACAGGGAGGAAAACAGATACGCAGTATTTG. Amino acids: CASSAMTGRKTDTQYL. J is TRBJ2-3 and V is TRBV5-4; the D gene is possibly TRBD1 (7 bases). The CDR3 consists of 16 residues. CDR1 and CDR2 from the germline V gene are SGHNT and YYREEE (reference sequence). V lost 4 bases and J lost 3, with 18 bases in between.

This clonotype was seen many times. V is TRBV10-3 and J is TRBJ2-3; D possibly corresponds to TRBD2 (6 bases). The V end lost 4 bases, the J end lost 4 bases, and 9 bases lay between the germline ends. Germline lookup yields CDR1 ENHRY and CDR2 SYGVKD. This CDR3 is built from 13 residues. CDR3 DNA: TGTGCCATCAGTGCGGGAGTGGCAGATACGCAGTATTTT. Its translation is CAISAGVADTQYF.

This clonotype was seen at least ten times. The J gene is TRBJ2-4, the V gene TRBV12-3 or TRBV12-4; maybe TRBD2 (8 bases). This CDR3 has 17 residues. Trimming took off 5 bases at V and 2 bases at J, with 19 bases between the two ends. The chain's CDR3 is CASSGRGREDTKNIQYF. CDR3 in DNA: TGTGCCAGCAGTGGGAGGGGGCGGGAGGACACCAAAAACATTCAGTACTTC.

This clonotype was seen at least ten times. CDR3 sequence (DNA): TGTGCCAGCAGCTTATCTAGCGGGAGGGCAGATACGCAGTATTTT. Translated: CASSLSSGRADTQYF. The chain has TRBV7-9 and TRBJ2-3; 12 bases match TRBD2. CDR3 length: 15 amino acids. The junction had 1 base not matched to a gene; V was cut back by 2 bases and J by 4 bases. CDR1 SEHNR and CDR2 FQNEAQ come from the germline V gene (reference sequence).

This clonotype came up many times. The chain joins TRBV12-3 or TRBV12-4 to TRBJ1-1; D not resolved. The CDR3 covers 15 residues. V lost 7 bases, J lost 7 bases, and 22 bases lay in between. CDR3 coding DNA: TGTGCCAGCAACCTCTCCGGGAAGGGTGCGAGTGAAGCTTTCTTT. It translates to CASNLSGKGASEAFF.

Many counts were recorded for this clonotype. The chain couples TRBV11-2 to TRBJ2-1; the match to TRBD2 covers 12 bases. CDR1 is SGHAT, CDR2 FQNNGV, per germline. V was pared by 0 bases and J by 7 bases, with 4 bases of the junction left unmatched. The CDR3 spans 16 residues. The CDR3 loop reads CASSLEFLAGGNEQFF. The CDR3 coding sequence is TGTGCCAGCAGCTTAGAGTTTCTAGCGGGAGGGAATGAGCAGTTCTTC.

This clonotype came up many times. This sequence joins TRBV4-3 and TRBJ2-7, with D hard to call. This CDR3 spans 15 amino acids. The V end was cut by 4 bases, the J end by 0 bases, with 13 bases between. Germline lookup yields CDR1 LGHNA and CDR2 YSLEER. For the CDR3, the DNA is TGCGCCAGCAGCCGCGAGCGAATGCACTCCTACGAGCAGTACTTC. Translated, it gives CASSRERMHSYEQYF.

There are many counts of this clonotype. V usage is TRBV6-1 and J usage is TRBJ1-2, with 7 bases matching TRBD1. Germline V CDR1 and CDR2: MNHNS, SASEGT. The J segment lost 5 bases and the V segment lost 2 bases, leaving 5 bases of the junction unmatched. The CDR3 loop spans 14 amino acids. The CDR3 protein is CASSETGVGYGYTF. The CDR3, as DNA: TGTGCCAGCAGTGAAACAGGGGTTGGATATGGCTACACCTTC.

This clonotype was counted a few times. The V gene is TRBV7-2, the J gene TRBJ1-2; 8 positions agree with TRBD1. The CDR3 runs to 16 residues. Trimming cost V 5 bases and J 8 bases; bases outside gene matches: 16. Germline-derived CDR1 and CDR2 are SGHTA and FQGNSA. In DNA, the CDR3 is TGTGCCAGCAGCCTAGGGACAGGCTCCCTGAAGGGGGGCTACACCTTC. This sequence encodes CASSLGTGSLKGGYTF.

This clonotype was detected many times. The J gene is TRBJ1-1, the V gene TRBV5-1; 9 bases are a match to TRBD1. Per germline, CDR1 SGHRS and CDR2 YFSETQ. The CDR3 sequence is 14 residues long. V trimming: 4 bases; J trimming: 4 bases; junction bases outside the gene matches: 5. CDR3 loop: CASSSGQGSTEAFF. In nucleotides, the CDR3 is TGCGCCAGCAGCAGTGGACAGGGGAGCACTGAAGCTTTCTTT.

This clonotype was observed at least ten times. The chain links TRBV28 to TRBJ2-3; 8 bases fit TRBD2. The CDR3 runs 16 residues. Germline trimming cut 6 bases from V and 0 bases from J; bases unmatched to any gene: 8. Germline CDR1 MDHEN, CDR2 SYDVKM. CDR3 protein: CASSRGLAASTDTQYF. The CDR3 DNA follows: TGTGCCAGCAGCCGCGGACTAGCAGCTAGCACAGATACGCAGTATTTT.

In its sample, this clonotype was seen many times. The genes are TRBV7-9 and TRBJ2-7, with TRBD1 identical over 8 bases. Trimming at V came to 3 bases and at J to 2 bases, leaving 3 bases not matched to a gene. The germline V gene has CDR1 SEHNR and CDR2 FQNEAQ (reference sequence). The CDR3 sequence is 14 residues long. The CDR3 nucleotides read TGTGCCAGCAGCTTGGGACAGGTAACCTACGAGCAGTACTTC. It translates to CASSLGQVTYEQYF. The full variable domain, its missing parts supplied by reference TRBV7-9 and TRBJ2-7, is DTGVSQNPRHKITKRGQNVTFRCDPISEHNRLYWYRQTLGQGPEFLTYFQNEAQLEKSRLLSDRFSAERPKGSFSTLEIQRTEQGDSAMYLCASSLGQVTYEQYFGPGTRLTVT.

This clonotype has more than one count but fewer than ten. The CDR3 DNA sequence: TGTGCCAGCAGTTTAGATAGGGGGCCCTACACCTTC. Its protein product is CASSLDRGPYTF. The rearrangement joins TRBV28 to TRBJ1-2; 7 positions agree with TRBD1. Germline-derived CDR1 and CDR2 are MDHEN and SYDVKM. Trimming took 2 bases from V and 10 from J; bases not matched to a gene: 4. This CDR3 is built from 12 residues.

This clonotype was seen many times. CDR3 nucleotide sequence: TGTGCCAGCAGTCCCACCTGGACTAGCGGGAGGGAGGGGCAGTTCTTC. The encoded protein is CASSPTWTSGREGQFF. The genes are TRBV6-4 and TRBJ2-1, with 15 bases matching TRBD2. CDR1 and CDR2 (germline): MRHNA, SNTAGT. This CDR3 is built from 16 residues. Trimming cost V 5 bases and J 12 bases; bases outside gene matches: 11.

This clonotype was detected ten times or more. This chain joins TRBV28 and TRBJ2-3, with a weak D call TRBD1 (5 bases). The CDR3 is 13 amino acids. V lost 2 bases and J 3 bases, leaving 6 bases between the germline ends. In germline, CDR1 is MDHEN, CDR2 SYDVKM. CDR3 DNA: TGTGCCAGCAGTTTACCAGGGACAGATACGCAGTATTTT. This encodes CASSLPGTDTQYF.

There are many counts of this clonotype. The chain recombines TRBV25-1 with TRBJ1-2; D is unresolved. Germline CDR1 reads MGHDK; CDR2 reads SYGVNS. V was trimmed by 3 bases and J by 5 bases, leaving 13 bases between them. The CDR3 sequence is 14 residues long. CDR3 sequence reads: CASSDPGYQYGYTF. CDR3 bases: TGTGCCAGCAGTGATCCAGGATATCAGTATGGCTACACCTTC.

This clonotype was seen repeatedly, ten times or more. The chain couples TRBV7-9 to TRBJ2-7; the D is unclear. The CDR3 extends over 13 amino acids. Germline assignment: CDR1 SEHNR and CDR2 FQNEAQ (reference sequence). V was shortened by 3 bases and J by 0 bases, with 6 bases between the two germline ends. The CDR3 sequence: CASSFASSYEQYF. The CDR3 DNA reads TGTGCCAGCAGCTTTGCGAGCTCCTACGAGCAGTACTTC.

This clonotype ranks as medium-sized. V and J are TRBV27 and TRBJ2-3; D is possibly TRBD2 (5 bases). V was cut by 5 bases and J by 8 bases, with 8 bases left in between. Per germline, CDR1 MNHEY and CDR2 SMNVEV (reference sequence). The CDR3 loop spans 11 amino acids. In nucleotides, the CDR3 is TGTGCCAGCAGTACGGGAAGTACGCAGTATTTT. Translating it yields CASSTGSTQYF.

This clonotype was found many times. The CDR3 coding sequence is TGTGCCAGCAGCCAAGTAGACCCTATCACCCTCCACTTT. It yields the protein CASSQVDPITLHF. The chain employs TRBV3-1 and TRBJ1-6; D call uncertain. In germline, CDR1 is LGHDT, CDR2 YNNKEL (reference sequence). The CDR3 covers 13 residues. V dropped 1 base and J dropped 14 bases, with 12 bases sitting between them.

The table lists this clonotype with many counts. V usage is TRBV10-3 and J usage is TRBJ2-7, with TRBD1 as a possible D gene (7 bases). The germline V gene has CDR1 ENHRY and CDR2 SYGVKD. The CDR3 has 13 residues. V shed 7 bases and J shed 6 bases, with 16 bases lying between them. In nucleotides, the CDR3 is TGTGCCATCAAAAGGGCAGGGGGAGGCGAGCAGTACTTC. Translation gives CAIKRAGGGEQYF.

The sample holds many counts of this clonotype. The chain joins TRBV7-3 to TRBJ2-6, with D hard to call. The CDR3 contains 13 residues. Germline CDR1 and CDR2: SGHTA and FQGTGA. The V gene lost 2 bases and the J gene lost 3 bases, with 2 bases spanning the gap. CDR3 in amino acids: CASSLVGANVLTF. Written as DNA, the CDR3 is TGTGCCAGCAGCTTAGTTGGGGCCAACGTCCTGACTTTC. Full variable domain (missing parts from reference TRBV7-3 and TRBJ2-6): GAGVSQTPSNKVTEKGKYVELRCDPISGHTALYWYRQSLGQGPEFLIYFQGTGAADDSGLPNDRFFAVRPEGSVSTLKIQRTERGDSAVYLCASSLVGANVLTFGAGSRLTVL.

This clonotype occurred many times. The V gene is TRBV28, the J gene TRBJ2-2; D is unclear. Germline loops: CDR1 MDHEN, CDR2 SYDVKM. The germline V and J ends were trimmed by 4 bases and 4 bases, with 13 bases remaining between them. This CDR3 comprises 15 residues. DNA of the CDR3: TGTGCCAGCAGTTCCCCCAGTTGGACCACCGGGGAGCTGTTTTTT. Translated: CASSSPSWTTGELFF.